Listed here is a single TCR beta chain. Antigen specificity is unknown. The V end was cut by 0 bases, the J end by 7 bases, with 15 bases between. Germline V gene data show CDR1 as SGHAT and CDR2 as FQNNGV. The CDR3 sequence is 15 residues long. This sample is drawn from a study of T cells after yellow fever vaccination. Study results and caveats: Though weaker, the secondary response peaked faster, on day 5 versus 15.

TCRdb passed the 5' RACE reads through MiXCR, listing each CDR3 protein once. This sample has 200,000 to 300,000 distinct CDR3 sequences, with roughly 13% found just once. J is TRBJ1-2 and V is TRBV11-2, with a possible D match to TRBD1 (5 bases). The receptor was derived from a man younger than 40 who received the YFV17D yellow fever vaccine. The material sequenced was CD4+ T cells sorted from PBMCs, taken 45 days after the yellow fever booster vaccination. CDR3 DNA sequence: TGTGCCAGCAGCTTAGATCCTGGGGGGGTCGGTGGCTACACCTTC. Amino acid sequence: CASSLDPGGVGGYTF.